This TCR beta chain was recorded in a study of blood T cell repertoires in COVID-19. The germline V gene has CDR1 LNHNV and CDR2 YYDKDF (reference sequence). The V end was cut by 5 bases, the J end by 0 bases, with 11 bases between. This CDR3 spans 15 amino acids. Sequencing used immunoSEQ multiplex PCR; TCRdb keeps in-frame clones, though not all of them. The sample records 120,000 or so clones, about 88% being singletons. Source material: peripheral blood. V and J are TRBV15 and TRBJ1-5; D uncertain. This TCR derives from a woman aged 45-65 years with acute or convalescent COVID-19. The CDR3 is CATSSRGYSNQPQHF. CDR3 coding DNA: TGTGCCACCAGCTCCCGGGGTTATAGCAATCAGCCCCAGCATTTT.